This T cell receptor beta chain was sequenced for a study of cytomegalovirus exposure and HLA in healthy donors. Primers included in the PCR were 60 Vbeta and 13 Jbeta primers. As originally analysed: An analysis that came later counted 77 million or so unique TCR beta chains, 10 million to 11 million shared. Only in-frame clones appear in the TCRdb table, and some are missing; sequencing was by immunoSEQ multiplex PCR. For V, J and clone size, that table is used; D and trimming come from the DNA. The table has fewer than 150,000 clones, roughly 80% seen once. The CDR3 spans 16 residues. Trimming removed 4 bases from V and 4 bases from J; junction bases left unmatched: 9. Germline-derived CDR1 and CDR2 are SGHRS and YFSETQ.

The source is a man in his forties in good health and CMV-seropositive. This sequence joins TRBV5-1 and TRBJ2-3; 10 bases agree with TRBD2. Material: PBMCs. CDR3 coding DNA: TGCGCCAGCAGCCAATCTAGCGGGAGTATGGCAGATACGCAGTATTTT. Translating it yields CASSQSSGSMADTQYF.